Sequencing of this T cell receptor beta chain was carried out in a study of persistence of HIV-infected CD4 T cells (dated by TCRdb to the early 2020s). About the investigation overall: Participants had been on suppressive ART for a median of roughly eight years. Apart from a couple of participants who underwent leukapheresis at a single time point, peripheral blood samples of up to 180 mL were collected from participants at multiple time points. Anti-CD3/anti-CD28 stimulation activated a higher proportion of cells, with a lower memory fraction, than antigen stimulation. CMV- and HIV-1 Gag-responding CD4+ T cells were isolated from ART-treated individuals so that antigen-driven clonal expansion of HIV-1-infected cells could be examined. Proviral sequencing was used to assess clonality among infected cells, whereas TCRbeta sequencing gauged the clonality of all cells within each sorted population. The TCR cluster analysis across participants included roughly 8 participants for CMV and 6 or 7 participants for Gag.

The sample's treatment or condition label, in plain terms: suppressive antiretroviral therapy. Cells were stimulated with anti-CD3/anti-CD28 magnetic beads as a nonspecific positive control representing the CD4+ T cell repertoire. Responding CD4+ T cells were sorted by upregulation of both CD40 ligand and CD69. HIV-1-infected adults in whom suppressive ART had been started during chronic infection were enrolled as participants. Participants had undetectable plasma HIV-1 RNA below 50 copies/mL for at least 4 years. To be included, a participant needed positive CMV serology and a CD4+ T cell count above 400 cells/uL. Before stimulation, PBMCs were isolated using density centrifugation and then depleted of CD8+ T cells. For 18 hours, CD8-depleted PBMCs were stimulated with anti-CD28/CD49d costimulation, a CD40-blocking antibody, and enfuvirtide, which was added to prevent new infections. Sorting was done on either a Beckman Coulter MoFlo Legacy or an XDP sorter, and propidium iodide was used to exclude dead cells. For samples with more than one million cells, genomic DNA was extracted with the QIAamp DNA Mini Kit, and for all other samples the Quick-DNA Microprep Kit was used.

Details on this clone: This receptor's antigen is unknown. No much larger clone is present one base from it, and per-base qualities are unavailable.

The immunoSEQ hsTCRB assay version 4 in survey mode was used to sequence TCRbeta repertoires from genomic DNA. For TCRbeta sequencing, genomic DNA was diluted to approximately 10 ng/uL, with up to roughly 1 ug used per sample. The study's processing was this. Analysis of the TCRbeta data was done in ImmunoSeq Analyzer 3.0, and diversity was computed on productive nucleotide rearrangements. Using the Immunarch R package, lower-bound TCR diversity was estimated with the improved Chao index and clonality was estimated with the Gini coefficient. When different nucleotide rearrangements encoded the same CDR3beta amino acid sequence, each rearrangement was treated as a distinct clonotype. Differential abundance analysis found TCRbeta sequences that were significantly enriched in antigen-responding cells compared with anti-CD3/anti-CD28-activated cells. GLIPH2 grouped TCRs by predicted peptide-MHC specificity, both within each participant and across combined participant data sets. Here the immuneACCESS table is served through TCRdb, limited to in-frame sequences with V and J called. Missing clones are a known gap in these copies; in checked studies unresolved V genes cover under half, and the rest lacks a known reason. The V and J calls and the clone size are those of that table, but D and trimming were determined from the DNA. The sample contains 35,000 to 55,000 clones, about 85% of them found a single time. The ten largest clones capture about 0.46% of the sample.

Study-wide conclusions, independent of this receptor: Enrichment of degenerate expanded CDR3beta sequences was found in antigen-responding cells, suggesting convergent selection of CD4+ responses to CMV and Gag. Bulk TCR analyses could not be limited to the rare CMV-responding cells that actually contained HIV-1 proviruses. Only a small number of individuals took part in the study, and only a limited range of antigens was tested. Within the same sorted populations, TCR oligoclonality correlated with proviral oligoclonality. TCRbeta richness in CMV- and Gag-responding cells was significantly lower than in anti-CD3/anti-CD28-responding cells; CMV-responding cells had higher oligoclonality than CD3/CD28-stimulated and Gag-responding cells.

Via the germline V gene (reference sequence), CDR1 is GTSNPN and CDR2 SVGIG. V loses 0 bases, J loses 2 bases, and the germline ends lie 10 bases apart. The CDR3 spans 14 residues, from the cysteine through the phenylalanine. Of the read, only the CDR3 DNA is kept; its 42 bases are in frame from base 1. The starting material was CD4+ T cells sorted from PBMCs after approximately 20-hour stimulation, obtained from a patient who received antiretroviral therapy. According to the study, the label for this sample's cell subset or site signals: CD40L+CD69+ CD4 T cells responding to anti-CD3/anti-CD28 beads, representing the overall repertoire. This receptor was taken from an adult woman with HIV who was CMV-seropositive. This sequence uses TRBV30 and TRBJ1-1; the D gene cannot be named for sure. The nucleotides read TGTGCCTGGAGTGTAATTGGGAGAAACACTGAAGCTTTCTTT. It specifies CAWSVIGRNTEAFF.